This TCR beta chain came from a study of shared T cell receptors in the human thymus. V shed 3 bases and J 0 bases; nucleotides not matched to a gene: 16. The CDR3 covers 20 residues. Germline V gene data show CDR1 as LNHDA and CDR2 as SQIVND (reference sequence). Here immunoSEQ multiplex PCR was the method, and the copy in TCRdb shows in-frame clones only, minus some. The sample lists some 660,000 clones, more than 75% occurring once. In addition, the sample was reused for a study of human thymus T cells. From that second work: Obtained as resections during corrective heart surgery, the thymus tissue was then studied.

The sequence was collected from a boy younger than two with a congenital heart defect. The sequencing input was thymocytes. The chain is built from TRBV19 and TRBJ2-1, with 8 bases that match TRBD2. The CDR3 nucleotides are TGTGCCAGTAGTATCCCCGGATCCCTAGCGGGTCCACCCTCCTACAATGAGCAGTTCTTC. Its protein is CASSIPGSLAGPPSYNEQFF.